This T cell receptor (beta chain) derives from a study of cytomegalovirus exposure and HLA in healthy donors. Primers included in the PCR were 60 Vbeta and 13 Jbeta primers. Profiling relied on immunoSEQ multiplex PCR, and the TCRdb table lists in-frame clones only, not all of them. The sample includes more than 150,000 clones, more than 65% of them seen just once. This receptor was identified in a man aged 50 to 59 in good health and CMV-seronegative. Sequences were obtained from PBMCs.

The CDR3 bases are TGTGCCAGCAGCTGGGTATCCGGGACAGTTAACCAGCCCCAGCATTTT. It encodes CASSWVSGTVNQPQHF. This chain uses TRBV7-9 with TRBJ1-5, with 7 bases matching TRBD1. Looked up from germline, CDR1 is SEHNR and CDR2 is FQNEAQ (reference sequence). V lost 4 bases and J lost 7; bases outside the gene matches: 13. CDR3 length: 16 amino acids. Together with reference TRBV7-9 and TRBJ1-5, the CDR3 gives the full variable domain: DTGVSQNPRHKITKRGQNVTFRCDPISEHNRLYWYRQTLGQGPEFLTYFQNEAQLEKSRLLSDRFSAERPKGSFSTLEIQRTEQGDSAMYLCASSWVSGTVNQPQHFGDGTRLSIL.